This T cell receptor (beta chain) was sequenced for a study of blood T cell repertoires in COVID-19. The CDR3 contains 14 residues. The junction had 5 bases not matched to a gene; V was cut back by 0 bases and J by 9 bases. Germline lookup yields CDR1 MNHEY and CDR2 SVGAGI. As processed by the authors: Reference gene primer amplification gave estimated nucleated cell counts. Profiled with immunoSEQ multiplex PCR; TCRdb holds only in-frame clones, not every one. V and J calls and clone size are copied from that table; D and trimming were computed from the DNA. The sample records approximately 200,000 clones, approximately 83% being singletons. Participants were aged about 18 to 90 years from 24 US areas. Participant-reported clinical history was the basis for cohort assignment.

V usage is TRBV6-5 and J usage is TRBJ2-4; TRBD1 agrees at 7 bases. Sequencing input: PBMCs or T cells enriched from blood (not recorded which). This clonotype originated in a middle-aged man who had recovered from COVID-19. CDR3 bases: TGTGCCAGCAGTTACTCGACAGGGTGGGGCATTCAGTACTTC. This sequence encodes CASSYSTGWGIQYF.